These 27 T cell receptor beta chains were all obtained from the same sample, sequenced in a study of shared clonotypes between healthy human individuals. Method: immunoSEQ multiplex PCR; TCRdb's copy keeps in-frame clones and lacks some. The sample has about 490,000 clones; around 78% are singletons. Specimen: PBMCs. All receptors come from a woman between 40 and 50 years old in good health. Some clones in this sample may be carry-over from other donors' samples.

This clone was found a few times. Here the CDR3 reads CASSRDLGGGTNNEQFF. The CDR3 nucleotides read TGTGCCAGCAGCCGCGACCTCGGTGGCGGCACCAACAATGAGCAGTTCTTC. The chain recombines TRBV5-4 with TRBJ2-1; D uncertain. Germline V gives CDR1 SGHNT, CDR2 YYREEE (reference sequence). The germline V and J ends were trimmed by 4 bases and 5 bases, with 22 bases remaining between them. The CDR3 loop spans 17 amino acids.

The rearrangement joins TRBV18 to TRBJ2-6, with unresolved D. The V end lost 4 bases, the J end lost 2 bases, and 9 bases lay between the germline ends. The CDR3 runs to 15 residues. CDR1 and CDR2 (germline): KGHSH, LQKENI. CDR3 protein: CASSLAWAGANVLTF. CDR3 nucleotides: TGTGCCAGCTCACTAGCCTGGGCTGGGGCCAACGTCCTGACTTTC.

The chain uses TRBV5-1 and TRBJ2-1, with 10 bases lining up with TRBD2. This CDR3 region has 15 residues. CDR1 SGHRS and CDR2 YFSETQ come from the germline V gene. Trimming cost V 4 bases and J 4 bases; bases outside gene matches: 5. The CDR3, as DNA: TGCGCCAGCAGCCAGGGACTAGCGAAATACAATGAGCAGTTCTTC. Protein sequence: CASSQGLAKYNEQFF.

This clone was seen a handful of times. The chain recombines TRBV7-3 with TRBJ2-5, with D tentatively TRBD2 (6 bases). CDR1 and CDR2 (germline): SGHTA, FQGTGA. The CDR3 has 16 residues. Trimming pared 1 base from V and 1 base from J, leaving 13 bases between. CDR3 coding DNA: TGTGCCAGCAGCTTAATGGGGACTTCCTCCCAAGAGACCCAGTACTTC. Protein: CASSLMGTSSQETQYF.

This rearrangement joins TRBV7-8 to TRBJ1-5, with D perhaps matching TRBD1 (6 bases). This CDR3 has 17 residues. The ends were cut back, 1 base at V and 0 bases at J, with 13 bases in the middle. The germline gives CDR1 SGHVS, CDR2 FQNEAQ. CDR3 region: CASSLGGQGHSNQPQHF. The CDR3 nucleotides are TGTGCCAGCAGCTTAGGGGGGCAGGGGCATAGCAATCAGCCCCAGCATTTT.

This chain joins TRBV11-2 and TRBJ1-2; D may be TRBD1 (6 bases). Germline-derived CDR1 and CDR2 are SGHAT and FQNNGV. The length of the CDR3 is 12 residues. V lost 5 bases to trimming and J lost 8 bases, with 12 bases between them. CDR3: CASSRRQDGYTF. The CDR3 DNA sequence: TGTGCCAGCAGCCGACGACAGGACGGCTACACCTTC.

Only a few counts were recorded for this clone. The chain uses TRBV20-1 and TRBJ2-1; perhaps D is TRBD1 or TRBD2 (5 bases each). Germline V gene sequence: CDR1 DFQATT, CDR2 SNEGSKA (reference sequence). V was trimmed by 7 bases and J by 12 bases, leaving 16 bases between them. This CDR3 region has 11 residues. The DNA of the CDR3 is TGCAGTGTCACCAGGGAGTTGGGGCAGTTCTTC. Translated, it gives CSVTRELGQFF.

This clone turned up a few times. J is TRBJ2-6 and V is TRBV19; a weak D match, TRBD1 (6 bases). Germline assignment: CDR1 LNHDA and CDR2 SQIVND (reference sequence). Trimming removed 6 bases from V and 1 base from J, with 13 bases in between. This CDR3 comprises 16 residues. CDR3 coding DNA: TGTGCCAGTAGCGAGGACAGCAAATCTGGGGCCAACGTCCTGACTTTC. It yields the protein CASSEDSKSGANVLTF.

CDR3: CASSQETGTSGIETQYF. In DNA form, the CDR3 reads TGCGCCAGCAGCCAAGAGACCGGGACTAGCGGGATTGAGACCCAGTACTTC. The chain recombines TRBV4-1 with TRBJ2-5, with 13 bases that match TRBD2. CDR3 length: 17 residues. J gave up 5 bases and V 0 bases, and 6 bases lay outside the gene matches. Per the germline V gene, CDR1 is MGHRA and CDR2 is YSYEKL.

The rearrangement uses TRBV7-2 and TRBJ2-2; D remains ambiguous. The V and J ends lost 3 bases and 4 bases respectively, with 0 bases between them. CDR3 length: 11 amino acids. CDR1 is SGHTA, CDR2 FQGNSA, per germline. CDR3 coding DNA: TGTGCCAGCAGCTTCACCGGGGAGCTGTTTTTT. This codes for CASSFTGELFF.

The J gene is TRBJ2-7, the V gene TRBV28; TRBD2 agrees at 11 bases. The CDR3 contains 15 residues. CDR1 is MDHEN, CDR2 SYDVKM, per germline. V was pared by 5 bases and J by 5 bases, with 8 bases of the junction left unmatched. The CDR3 nucleotides read TGTGCCAGCAGTATAGGACTAGCGGGCGGCCACGAGCAGTACTTC. It is translated as CASSIGLAGGHEQYF. Drawing the rest from reference TRBV28 and TRBJ2-7, the complete variable domain is DVKVTQSSRYLVKRTGEKVFLECVQDMDHENMFWYRQDPGLGLRLIYFSYDVKMKEKGDIPEGYSVSREKKERFSLILESASTNQTSMYLCASSIGLAGGHEQYFGPGTRLTVT.

Only a few counts were recorded for this clone. One junction end disagrees with the germline gene, perhaps due to a read error. The chain combines TRBV2 with TRBJ2-1, with a weak D call TRBD2 (6 bases). Germline V gene data show CDR1 as SNHLY and CDR2 as FYNNEI. The CDR3 contains 12 residues. CDR3 sequence: CASREGSGEQFF. The CDR3 DNA reads TGTGCCAGCAGGGAAGGTAGCGGTGAGCAGTTCTTC.

Details on this clone: It is likely a read error: a sequence one base away is far more abundant. At the DNA level, this CDR3 is encoded by other sequences in the same sample as well. V gene TRBV6-5 combines with J gene TRBJ2-5; TRBD1 or TRBD2 may be the D gene (6 bases each). CDR3 length: 14 amino acids. Trimming shortened V by 0 bases and J by 14 bases, and 19 bases separated the two germline ends. CDR1 is MNHEY, CDR2 SVGAGI, per germline. CDR3 in amino acids: CASSYSQGTYEQYF. CDR3 nucleotide sequence: TGTGCCAGCAGTTACTCGCAGGGGACTTACGAGCAATACTTC.

The chain couples TRBV19 to TRBJ1-2; the match to TRBD1 covers 10 bases. The CDR3 length is 13 residues. V was clipped by 4 bases and J by 6 bases; unmatched bases: 2. CDR1 and CDR2 from the germline V gene are LNHDA and SQIVND (reference sequence). The CDR3 sequence: CASSTTGGHGYTF. As DNA, the CDR3 is TGTGCCAGTAGTACGACAGGGGGCCATGGCTACACCTTC. Full variable domain (missing parts from reference TRBV19 and TRBJ1-2): DGGITQSPKYLFRKEGQNVTLSCEQNLNHDAMYWYRQDPGQGLRLIYYSQIVNDFQKGDIAEGYSVSREKKESFPLTVTSAQKNPTAFYLCASSTTGGHGYTFGSGTRLTVV.

V gene TRBV11-3 combines with J gene TRBJ2-1; 7 bases align to TRBD2. With V trimmed by 4 bases and J by 4 bases, 1 base remained unmatched. The germline V gene has CDR1 SGHNT and CDR2 YENEEA. This CDR3 is built from 13 residues. In DNA, the CDR3 is TGTGCCAGCAGCTGGGGGGGATACAATGAGCAGTTCTTC. Protein sequence: CASSWGGYNEQFF.

The V gene is TRBV18, the J gene TRBJ2-7; possibly TRBD2 for D (5 bases). V was shortened by 2 bases and J by 0 bases, with 8 bases between the two germline ends. This CDR3 is 14 amino acids long. From germline, CDR1 is KGHSH and CDR2 LQKENI. The CDR3 spells CASSPEGFSYEQYF. The DNA of the CDR3 is TGTGCCAGCTCACCAGAGGGCTTCTCCTACGAGCAGTACTTC.

To note about this clone: The likely explanation is a read error, given a far larger clone one base away. Additional DNA sequences in this sample encode the identical CDR3. The gene calls are TRBV4-1 and TRBJ1-1; the D is unclear. The CDR3 consists of 15 residues. Between the trimmed V and J ends, which lost 3 bases and 3 bases, there was a span of 14 bases. Germline V lookup: CDR1 MGHRA, CDR2 YSYEKL. The CDR3 nucleotides read TGCGCCAGCAGCCAGGGCTCTGGTGGGTACACTGAAGCTTTCTTT. Translated: CASSQGSGGYTEAFF.

The V call is TRBV6-1, the J call TRBJ1-4; D is possibly TRBD1 (5 bases). Germline CDR1 is MNHNS and CDR2 is SASEGT. V was trimmed by 2 bases and J by 1 base, leaving 14 bases between them. This CDR3 spans 17 amino acids. CDR3 sequence (DNA): TGTGCCAGCAGTGAAAGGAGGGGAGCGGGAACTAATGAAAAACTGTTTTTT. Amino acid sequence: CASSERRGAGTNEKLFF.

The rearrangement joins TRBV28 to TRBJ1-1; D unresolved. The CDR3 spans 12 residues. The V gene lost 1 base and the J gene lost 8 bases, with 8 bases spanning the gap. Per the germline V gene, CDR1 is MDHEN and CDR2 is SYDVKM. The CDR3 is CASSLLRNEAFF. The CDR3 coding sequence is TGTGCCAGCAGTTTATTGAGAAACGAAGCTTTCTTT.

This chain joins TRBV7-6 and TRBJ2-1, with D unclear. There are 13 residues in the CDR3. The germline V gene has CDR1 SGHVS and CDR2 FNYEAQ. V was cut by 3 bases and J by 7 bases, with 10 bases left in between. The CDR3 protein is CASSLSTVNEQFF. The CDR3 bases are TGTGCCAGCAGCTTGAGTACAGTGAATGAGCAGTTCTTC.

As to this clone: The same CDR3 also results from other DNA sequences found in this sample. This rearrangement joins TRBV27 to TRBJ1-5; D remains ambiguous. This CDR3 contains 13 residues. Germline assignment: CDR1 MNHEY and CDR2 SMNVEV (reference sequence). The V end lost 2 bases, the J end lost 0 bases, and 2 bases lay between the germline ends. The CDR3 bases are TGTGCCAGCAGTTTAGGTAGCAATCAGCCCCAGCATTTT. Protein sequence: CASSLGSNQPQHF.

This clone was recorded a few times. The gene calls are TRBV7-8 and TRBJ2-7; 9 bases line up with TRBD2. Per germline, CDR1 SGHVS and CDR2 FQNEAQ. Trimming cost V 5 bases and J 2 bases; bases outside gene matches: 10. The CDR3 consists of 16 residues. CDR3: CASSAISGSGTYEQYF. The CDR3 nucleotides read TGTGCCAGCAGCGCGATTAGCGGGAGTGGGACCTACGAGCAGTACTTC.

This clone was counted ten times or more. The chain recombines TRBV30 with TRBJ1-1, with no clear D. Germline V gene data show CDR1 as GTSNPN and CDR2 as SVGIG (reference sequence). V was pared by 2 bases and J by 1 base, with 8 bases between. CDR3 size: 13 residues. DNA for the CDR3: TGTGCCTGGAGTCCCCTGGCGAACACTGAAGCTTTCTTT. Translation gives CAWSPLANTEAFF.

This rearrangement joins TRBV7-8 to TRBJ2-1; D remains ambiguous. The V gene lost 5 bases and the J gene lost 3 bases, with 11 bases spanning the gap. CDR3 length: 14 residues. CDR1 and CDR2 from the germline V gene are SGHVS and FQNEAQ. CDR3 protein: CASSLMRNYNEQFF. CDR3 sequence (DNA): TGTGCCAGCAGCCTTATGCGAAACTACAATGAGCAGTTCTTC.

This chain joins TRBV27 and TRBJ1-5; D unclear. This CDR3 contains 14 residues. Germline V gene data show CDR1 as MNHEY and CDR2 as SMNVEV (reference sequence). With 6 bases removed from V and 5 bases from J, the gap between germline ends came to 14 bases. The CDR3, as DNA: TGTGCCAGCAGGTCCCTAATGGGGTATCAGCCCCAGCATTTT. This gives the protein CASRSLMGYQPQHF.

This clone was counted between two and nine times. This CDR3 is also generated by other DNA sequences in the sample. The chain is built from TRBV7-9 and TRBJ2-3; 12 positions match TRBD2. The V and J ends lost 1 base and 5 bases, in that order; junction bases with no gene match: 1. The germline gives CDR1 SEHNR, CDR2 FQNEAQ (reference sequence). The CDR3 runs to 15 residues. The CDR3, as DNA: TGTGCCAGCAGCTTAGGACTAGCGGGAGAAGATACGCAGTATTTT. Protein sequence: CASSLGLAGEDTQYF.

The chain couples TRBV7-8 to TRBJ1-2; D unresolved. The CDR3 covers 14 residues. With 1 base removed from V and 1 base from J, the gap between germline ends came to 7 bases. Germline assignment: CDR1 SGHVS and CDR2 FQNEAQ. The CDR3 sequence: CASSLDRDNYGYTF. The CDR3 bases are TGTGCCAGCAGCTTAGATAGGGATAACTATGGCTACACCTTC.